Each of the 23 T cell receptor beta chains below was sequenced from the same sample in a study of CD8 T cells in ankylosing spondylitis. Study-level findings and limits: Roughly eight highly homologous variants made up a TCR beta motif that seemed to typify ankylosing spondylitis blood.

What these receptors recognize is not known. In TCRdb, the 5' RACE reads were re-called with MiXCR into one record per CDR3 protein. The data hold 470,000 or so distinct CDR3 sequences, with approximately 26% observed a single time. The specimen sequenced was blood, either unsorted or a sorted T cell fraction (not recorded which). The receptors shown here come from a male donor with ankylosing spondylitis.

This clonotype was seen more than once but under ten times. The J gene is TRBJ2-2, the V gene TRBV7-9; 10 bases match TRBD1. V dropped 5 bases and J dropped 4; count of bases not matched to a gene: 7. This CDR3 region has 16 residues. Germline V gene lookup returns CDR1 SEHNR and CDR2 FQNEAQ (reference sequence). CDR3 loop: CASSPRQGAVTGELFF. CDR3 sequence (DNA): TGTGCCAGCAGCCCTCGACAGGGGGCGGTCACCGGGGAGCTGTTTTTT. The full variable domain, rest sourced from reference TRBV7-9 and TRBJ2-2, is DTGVSQNPRHKITKRGQNVTFRCDPISEHNRLYWYRQTLGQGPEFLTYFQNEAQLEKSRLLSDRFSAERPKGSFSTLEIQRTEQGDSAMYLCASSPRQGAVTGELFFGEGSRLTVL.

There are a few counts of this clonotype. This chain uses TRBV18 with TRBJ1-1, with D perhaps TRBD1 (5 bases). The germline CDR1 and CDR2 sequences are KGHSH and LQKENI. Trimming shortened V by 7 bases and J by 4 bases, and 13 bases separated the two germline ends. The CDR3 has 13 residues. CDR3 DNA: TGTGCCAGCTGGCCAAGGGGTAGCACTGAAGCTTTCTTT. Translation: CASWPRGSTEAFF.

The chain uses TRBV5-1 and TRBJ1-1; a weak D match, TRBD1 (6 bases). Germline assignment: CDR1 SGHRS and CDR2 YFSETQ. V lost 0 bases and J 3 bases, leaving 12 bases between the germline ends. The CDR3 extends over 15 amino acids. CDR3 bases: TGCGCCAGCAGCTTGGTGGCAGGGGCGGACACTGAAGCTTTCTTT. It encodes CASSLVAGADTEAFF.

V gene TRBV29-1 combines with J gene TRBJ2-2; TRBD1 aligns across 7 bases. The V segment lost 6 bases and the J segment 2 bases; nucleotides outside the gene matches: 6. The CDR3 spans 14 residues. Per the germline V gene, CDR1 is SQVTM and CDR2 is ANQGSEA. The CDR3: CSVGQLGNTGELFF. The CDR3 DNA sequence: TGCAGCGTGGGACAGTTGGGAAACACCGGGGAGCTGTTTTTT.

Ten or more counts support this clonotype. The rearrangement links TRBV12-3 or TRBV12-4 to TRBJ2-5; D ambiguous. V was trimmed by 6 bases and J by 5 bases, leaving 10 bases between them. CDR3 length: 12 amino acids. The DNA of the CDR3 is TGTGCCAGCAGCCCCGGCAGTGAGACCCAGTACTTC. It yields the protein CASSPGSETQYF.

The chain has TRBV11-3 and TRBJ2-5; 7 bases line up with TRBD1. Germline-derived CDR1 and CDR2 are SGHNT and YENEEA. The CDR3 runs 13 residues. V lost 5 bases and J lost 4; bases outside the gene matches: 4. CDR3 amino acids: CASSEQGTETQYF. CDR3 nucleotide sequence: TGTGCCAGCAGCGAACAGGGGACAGAGACCCAGTACTTC.

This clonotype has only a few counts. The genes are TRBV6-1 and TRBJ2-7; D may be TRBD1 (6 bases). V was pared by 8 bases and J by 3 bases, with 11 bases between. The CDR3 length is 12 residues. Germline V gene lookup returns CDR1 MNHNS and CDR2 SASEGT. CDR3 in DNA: TGTGCCAGCCAGGGGCGAAACTACGAGCAGTACTTC. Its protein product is CASQGRNYEQYF.

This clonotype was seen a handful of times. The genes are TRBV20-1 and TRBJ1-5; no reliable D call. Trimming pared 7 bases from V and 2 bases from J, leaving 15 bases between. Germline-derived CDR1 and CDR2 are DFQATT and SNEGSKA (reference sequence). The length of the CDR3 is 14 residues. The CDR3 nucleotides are TGCAGTGTTCAAAAACCAGGAGGCAATCAGCCCCAGCATTTT. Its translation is CSVQKPGGNQPQHF.

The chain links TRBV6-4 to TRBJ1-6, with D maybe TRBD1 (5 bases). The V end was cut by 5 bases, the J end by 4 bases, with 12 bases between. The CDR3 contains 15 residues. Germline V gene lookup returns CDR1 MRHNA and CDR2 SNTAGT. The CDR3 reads CASSWDDRYNSPLHF. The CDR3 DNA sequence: TGTGCCAGCAGTTGGGACGATCGATATAATTCACCCCTCCACTTT.

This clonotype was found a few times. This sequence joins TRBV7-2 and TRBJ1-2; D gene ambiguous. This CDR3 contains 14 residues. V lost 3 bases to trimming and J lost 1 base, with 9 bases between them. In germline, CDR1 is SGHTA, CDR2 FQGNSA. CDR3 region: CASSLNGDNYGYTF. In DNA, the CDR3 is TGTGCCAGCAGCTTGAATGGGGATAACTATGGCTACACCTTC.

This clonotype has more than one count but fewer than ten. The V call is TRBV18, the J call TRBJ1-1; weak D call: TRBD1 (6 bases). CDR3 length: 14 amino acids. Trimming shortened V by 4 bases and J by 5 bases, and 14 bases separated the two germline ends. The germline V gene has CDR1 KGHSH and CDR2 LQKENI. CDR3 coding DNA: TGTGCCAGCTCACTGGGGGGCCGTGAGACTGAAGCTTTCTTT. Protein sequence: CASSLGGRETEAFF.

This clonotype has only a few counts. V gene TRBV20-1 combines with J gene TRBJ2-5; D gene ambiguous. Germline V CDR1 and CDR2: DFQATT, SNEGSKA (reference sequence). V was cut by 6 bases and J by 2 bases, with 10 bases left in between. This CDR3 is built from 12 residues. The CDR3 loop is CSASYTQETQYF. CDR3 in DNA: TGCAGTGCCAGCTACACACAAGAGACCCAGTACTTC.

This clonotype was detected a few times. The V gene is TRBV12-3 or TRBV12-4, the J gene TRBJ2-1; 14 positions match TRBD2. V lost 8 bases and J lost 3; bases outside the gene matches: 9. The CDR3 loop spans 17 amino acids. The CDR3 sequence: CASCTWTSGGNYNEQFF. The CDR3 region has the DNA TGTGCCAGCTGCACTTGGACTAGCGGGGGGAACTACAATGAGCAGTTCTTC.

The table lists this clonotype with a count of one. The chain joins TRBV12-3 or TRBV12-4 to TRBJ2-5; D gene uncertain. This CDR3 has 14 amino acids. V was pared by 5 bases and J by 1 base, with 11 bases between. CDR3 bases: TGTGCCAGCAGTCCATCAGAGGTCCAAGAGACCCAGTACTTC. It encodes CASSPSEVQETQYF.

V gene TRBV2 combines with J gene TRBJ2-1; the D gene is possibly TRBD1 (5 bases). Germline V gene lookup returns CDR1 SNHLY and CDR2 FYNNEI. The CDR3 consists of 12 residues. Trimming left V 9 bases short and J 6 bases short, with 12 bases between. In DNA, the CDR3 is TGTGCCAGTGGCCTCGACAGCAATGAGCAGTTCTTC. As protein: CASGLDSNEQFF.

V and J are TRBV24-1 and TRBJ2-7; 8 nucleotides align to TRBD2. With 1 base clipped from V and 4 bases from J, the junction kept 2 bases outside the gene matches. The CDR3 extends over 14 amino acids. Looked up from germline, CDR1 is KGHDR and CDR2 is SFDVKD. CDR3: CATSDFQREYEQYV. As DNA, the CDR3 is TGTGCCACCAGTGATTTCCAGCGGGAGTACGAGCAGTACGTC.

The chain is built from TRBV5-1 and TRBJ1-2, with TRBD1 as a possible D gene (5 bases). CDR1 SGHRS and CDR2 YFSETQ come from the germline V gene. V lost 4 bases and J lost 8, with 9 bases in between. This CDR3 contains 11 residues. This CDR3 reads CASSDQGGYTF. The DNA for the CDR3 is TGCGCCAGCAGCGACCAGGGCGGCTACACCTTC. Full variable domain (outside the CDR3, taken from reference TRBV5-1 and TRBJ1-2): KAGVTQTPRYLIKTRGQQVTLSCSPISGHRSVSWYQQTPGQGLQFLFEYFSETQRNKGNFPGRFSGRQFSNSRSEMNVSTLELGDSALYLCASSDQGGYTFGSGTRLTVV.

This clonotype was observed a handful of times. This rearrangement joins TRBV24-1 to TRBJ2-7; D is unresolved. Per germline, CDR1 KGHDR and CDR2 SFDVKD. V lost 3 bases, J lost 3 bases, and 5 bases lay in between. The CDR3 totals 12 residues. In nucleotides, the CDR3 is TGTGCCACCAGTGATAAGGGCTACGAGCAGTACTTC. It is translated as CATSDKGYEQYF.

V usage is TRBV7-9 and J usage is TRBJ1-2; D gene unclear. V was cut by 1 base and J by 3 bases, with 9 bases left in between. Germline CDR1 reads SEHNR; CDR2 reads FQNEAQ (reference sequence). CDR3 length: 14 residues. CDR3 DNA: TGTGCCAGCAGCTTAGTAAATGGATACTATGGCTACACCTTC. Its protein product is CASSLVNGYYGYTF.

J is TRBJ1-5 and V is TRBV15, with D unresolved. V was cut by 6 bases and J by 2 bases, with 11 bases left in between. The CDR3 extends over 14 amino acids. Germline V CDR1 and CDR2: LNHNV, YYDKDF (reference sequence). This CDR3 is CATSGPGGNQPQHF. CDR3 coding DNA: TGTGCCACCAGTGGTCCCGGCGGCAATCAGCCCCAGCATTTT.

The chain's CDR3 is CASSSRSSGYTF. The CDR3 nucleotides are TGTGCCAGCAGCTCCAGAAGCAGCGGCTACACCTTC. The chain couples TRBV7-9 to TRBJ1-2, with no clear D. Trimming stripped 4 bases from V and 8 bases from J, with 11 bases between. The CDR3 runs 12 residues. Germline assignment: CDR1 SEHNR and CDR2 FQNEAQ (reference sequence).

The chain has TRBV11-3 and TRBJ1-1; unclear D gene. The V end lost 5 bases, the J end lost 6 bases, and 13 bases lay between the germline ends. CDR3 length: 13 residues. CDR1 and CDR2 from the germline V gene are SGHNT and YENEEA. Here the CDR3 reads CASSPTGSPEAFF. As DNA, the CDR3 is TGTGCCAGCAGCCCCACGGGTTCCCCTGAAGCTTTCTTT.

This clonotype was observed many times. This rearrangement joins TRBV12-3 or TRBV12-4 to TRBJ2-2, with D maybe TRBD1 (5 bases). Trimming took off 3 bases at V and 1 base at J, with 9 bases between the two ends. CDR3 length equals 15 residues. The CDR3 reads CASSLWQGNTGELFF. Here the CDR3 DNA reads TGTGCCAGCAGTTTGTGGCAGGGGAACACCGGGGAGCTGTTTTTT.